A selection of T cell receptor beta chains follows, all from one sample in a study of Graves' ophthalmopathy and Graves' hyperthyroidism. TCRdb used MiXCR to reprocess the multiplex PCR reads, holding one entry per CDR3 protein. The repertoire has 500,000 to 600,000 distinct CDR3 sequences, 39% of them found once; the top ten carry about 4.2%. The specimen was peripheral blood or thyroid tissue (not recorded which). The receptors shown here come from an adult man with Graves' hyperthyroidism. Both conserved end residues are part of each CDR3. The order of the fields is J gene, clone size, V gene, D gene, CDR3 protein, CDR3 DNA. D genes are given only for firm matches. Only part of the rows carry a size: once, few, many, or a class if the clone is expanded.

J gene: TRBJ2-6; clone size: NA; V gene: TRBV5-6; D gene: NA; CDR3 protein: CASSHSPGGANVLTF; CDR3 DNA: TGTGCCAGCAGCCACAGCCCCGGTGGGGCCAACGTCCTGACTTTC
J gene: TRBJ1-2; clone size: few; V gene: TRBV28; D gene: NA; CDR3 protein: CASMFLDSPPWGYTF; CDR3 DNA: TGTGCCAGCATGTTCTTGGACAGCCCTCCATGGGGCTACACCTTC
J gene: TRBJ2-5; clone size: many; V gene: TRBV20-1; D gene: NA; CDR3 protein: CSANVGRGETQYF; CDR3 DNA: TGCAGTGCTAACGTAGGCCGCGGAGAGACCCAGTACTTC
J gene: TRBJ2-5; clone size: NA; V gene: TRBV15; D gene: NA; CDR3 protein: CATSSSRSEETQYF; CDR3 DNA: TGTGCCACCAGCAGCTCCCGGAGCGAAGAGACCCAGTACTTC
J gene: TRBJ1-4; clone size: many; V gene: TRBV5-1; D gene: NA; CDR3 protein: CASSPRTRGREKLFF; CDR3 DNA: TGCGCCAGCAGCCCACGGACTAGGGGTCGAGAAAAACTGTTTTTT
J gene: TRBJ1-2; clone size: many; V gene: TRBV29-1; D gene: NA; CDR3 protein: CSAPDGTKGRYGYTF; CDR3 DNA: TGCAGCGCTCCCGACGGGACTAAGGGCCGCTATGGCTACACCTTC
J gene: TRBJ2-7; clone size: few; V gene: TRBV7-9; D gene: NA; CDR3 protein: CASSSSFTDTQYF; CDR3 DNA: TGTGCCAGCAGTTCAAGTTTTACAGATACGCAGTACTTC
J gene: TRBJ2-5; clone size: many; V gene: TRBV24-1; D gene: TRBD2; CDR3 protein: CATSDLSTSRGETQYF; CDR3 DNA: TGTGCCACCAGTGATTTGTCGACTAGCCGGGGAGAGACCCAGTACTTC
J gene: TRBJ2-3; clone size: NA; V gene: TRBV7-3; D gene: TRBD2; CDR3 protein: CASSVAGGSDTQYF; CDR3 DNA: TGTGCCAGCAGCGTAGCGGGAGGGTCAGATACGCAGTATTTT
J gene: TRBJ2-6; clone size: NA; V gene: TRBV7-8; D gene: NA; CDR3 protein: CASSYKMTF; CDR3 DNA: TGTGCCAGCAGCTACAAGATGACTTTC
J gene: TRBJ2-7; clone size: NA; V gene: TRBV28; D gene: NA; CDR3 protein: CASNVRASYEQYF; CDR3 DNA: TGTGCCAGCAATGTAAGGGCTTCCTACGAGCAGTACTTC
J gene: TRBJ1-1; clone size: NA; V gene: TRBV14; D gene: NA; CDR3 protein: CASSQGGRKDTEAFF; CDR3 DNA: TGTGCCAGCAGCCAAGGAGGCAGGAAGGACACTGAAGCTTTCTTT
J gene: TRBJ1-1; clone size: many; V gene: TRBV2; D gene: TRBD1; CDR3 protein: CASSEDLGTGDEAFF; CDR3 DNA: TGTGCCAGCAGTGAGGACCTCGGGACAGGGGATGAAGCTTTCTTT
J gene: TRBJ2-7; clone size: many; V gene: TRBV12-3/TRBV12-4; D gene: NA; CDR3 protein: CASSPKSTGIYEQYF; CDR3 DNA: TGTGCCAGCAGCCCAAAAAGTACGGGAATCTACGAGCAGTACTTC
J gene: TRBJ2-7; clone size: few; V gene: TRBV6-6; D gene: TRBD1; CDR3 protein: CASSYSNKLQGARYEQYF; CDR3 DNA: TGTGCCAGCAGTTACTCGAACAAGTTACAGGGGGCGCGGTACGAGCAGTACTTC
J gene: TRBJ2-2; clone size: NA; V gene: TRBV2; D gene: TRBD2; CDR3 protein: CASSQGLAGELGRAGELFF; CDR3 DNA: TGTGCCAGCAGCCAAGGACTAGCGGGAGAACTCGGTAGGGCCGGGGAGCTGTTTTTT
J gene: TRBJ2-7; clone size: NA; V gene: TRBV7-9; D gene: NA; CDR3 protein: CASSRGTDYEQHF; CDR3 DNA: TGTGCCAGCAGCCGCGGGACCGACTACGAGCAGCACTTC
J gene: TRBJ2-7; clone size: many; V gene: TRBV7-8; D gene: NA; CDR3 protein: CASSPRGGQGSYEQYF; CDR3 DNA: TGTGCCAGCAGCCCCCGGGGCGGGCAGGGCTCCTACGAGCAGTACTTC
J gene: TRBJ1-2; clone size: NA; V gene: TRBV20-1; D gene: NA; CDR3 protein: CSARGGSTGYTF; CDR3 DNA: TGCAGTGCTAGAGGCGGGAGCACTGGCTACACCTTC
J gene: TRBJ1-2; clone size: many; V gene: TRBV6-5; D gene: NA; CDR3 protein: CASSEVRRTNYGYTF; CDR3 DNA: TGTGCCAGCTCGGAGGTCAGAAGAACTAACTATGGCTACACCTTC
J gene: TRBJ2-5; clone size: few; V gene: TRBV29-1; D gene: NA; CDR3 protein: CSVVLARETQYF; CDR3 DNA: TGCAGCGTTGTACTAGCCAGAGAGACCCAGTACTTC
J gene: TRBJ1-5; clone size: few; V gene: TRBV3-1; D gene: NA; CDR3 protein: CASSPYRGQNQPQHF; CDR3 DNA: TGTGCCAGCAGCCCTTACAGAGGTCAAAATCAGCCCCAGCATTTT
J gene: TRBJ1-1; clone size: few; V gene: TRBV5-4; D gene: TRBD1; CDR3 protein: CASSQDGDSSMNTEAFF; CDR3 DNA: TGCGCCAGCAGCCAAGATGGGGACAGCTCCATGAACACTGAAGCTTTCTTT
J gene: TRBJ1-2; clone size: many; V gene: TRBV3-1; D gene: NA; CDR3 protein: CASSRRGTLYGYTF; CDR3 DNA: TGTGCCAGCAGCCGACGTGGGACACTCTATGGCTACACCTTC
J gene: TRBJ1-3; clone size: many; V gene: TRBV6-5; D gene: TRBD1; CDR3 protein: CASSSTTGAGNTIYF; CDR3 DNA: TGTGCCAGCAGTTCGACGACAGGGGCTGGAAACACCATATATTTT
J gene: TRBJ1-5; clone size: many; V gene: TRBV9; D gene: NA; CDR3 protein: CASSARDNFQPQHF; CDR3 DNA: TGTGCCAGCAGCGCCCGAGACAACTTTCAGCCCCAGCATTTT
J gene: TRBJ1-2; clone size: many; V gene: TRBV6-5; D gene: TRBD1; CDR3 protein: CASSPQQGFYGYTF; CDR3 DNA: TGTGCCAGCAGTCCGCAACAGGGGTTCTATGGCTACACCTTC
J gene: TRBJ1-1; clone size: many; V gene: TRBV4-1; D gene: NA; CDR3 protein: CASSQVPGRNTEAFF; CDR3 DNA: TGCGCCAGCAGCCAAGTTCCCGGCAGGAACACTGAAGCTTTCTTT
J gene: TRBJ2-5; clone size: many; V gene: TRBV7-2; D gene: NA; CDR3 protein: CASSLERQGFQETQYF; CDR3 DNA: TGTGCCAGCAGCTTAGAACGTCAGGGGTTCCAAGAGACCCAGTACTTC
J gene: TRBJ2-5; clone size: few; V gene: TRBV5-8; D gene: NA; CDR3 protein: CASSLLGGAETQYF; CDR3 DNA: TGTGCCAGCAGCTTGTTGGGGGGTGCGGAGACCCAGTACTTC
J gene: TRBJ1-2; clone size: NA; V gene: TRBV12-3/TRBV12-4; D gene: TRBD1; CDR3 protein: CASSDRGGTNGYTF; CDR3 DNA: TGTGCCAGCAGTGACAGGGGGGGAACGAATGGCTACACCTTC
J gene: TRBJ2-7; clone size: NA; V gene: TRBV5-1; D gene: NA; CDR3 protein: CASSLAELASEQYF; CDR3 DNA: TGCGCCAGCAGCTTGGCCGAGTTGGCCAGTGAGCAGTACTTC
J gene: TRBJ1-2; clone size: NA; V gene: TRBV7-2; D gene: NA; CDR3 protein: CASSSDSLGYGYTF; CDR3 DNA: TGTGCCAGCAGCTCGGACAGCCTAGGCTATGGCTACACCTTC
J gene: TRBJ2-7; clone size: few; V gene: TRBV20-1; D gene: NA; CDR3 protein: CSAAERAWRGEQYF; CDR3 DNA: TGCAGTGCTGCTGAGCGGGCCTGGAGGGGCGAGCAGTACTTC
J gene: TRBJ2-7; clone size: NA; V gene: TRBV5-1; D gene: TRBD1; CDR3 protein: CASSRGTGGPYEQYF; CDR3 DNA: TGCGCCAGCAGCCGCGGGACAGGGGGCCCCTACGAGCAGTACTTC
J gene: TRBJ1-3; clone size: many; V gene: TRBV12-3/TRBV12-4; D gene: NA; CDR3 protein: CASRDGAFSGNTIYF; CDR3 DNA: TGTGCCAGCAGGGATGGGGCGTTCTCTGGAAACACCATATATTTT
J gene: TRBJ2-7; clone size: NA; V gene: TRBV9; D gene: TRBD1; CDR3 protein: CASSLGTGRYEQCF; CDR3 DNA: TGTGCCAGCAGCCTCGGGACAGGGCGGTACGAGCAGTGCTTC
J gene: TRBJ2-7; clone size: NA; V gene: TRBV12-3/TRBV12-4; D gene: NA; CDR3 protein: CASSLGGLHEQYF; CDR3 DNA: TGTGCCAGCAGTCTCGGGGGGCTCCACGAGCAGTACTTC
J gene: TRBJ1-6; clone size: many; V gene: TRBV2; D gene: TRBD1; CDR3 protein: CASSEAQGDNSPLHF; CDR3 DNA: TGTGCCAGCAGTGAAGCGCAGGGGGATAATTCACCCCTCCACTTT
J gene: TRBJ2-2; clone size: many; V gene: TRBV5-1; D gene: TRBD1; CDR3 protein: CASSFGQEITGELFF; CDR3 DNA: TGCGCCAGCAGTTTCGGACAGGAAATCACCGGGGAGCTGTTTTTT
J gene: TRBJ1-5; clone size: many; V gene: TRBV10-2; D gene: NA; CDR3 protein: CASSGGGVSNQPQHF; CDR3 DNA: TGCGCCAGCAGTGGAGGAGGGGTAAGCAATCAGCCCCAGCATTTT
J gene: TRBJ2-1; clone size: NA; V gene: TRBV7-3; D gene: TRBD1; CDR3 protein: CASSRGTGFLNRNEQFF; CDR3 DNA: TGTGCCAGCAGCCGCGGGACAGGTTTTCTTAACCGCAATGAGCAGTTCTTC
J gene: TRBJ1-6; clone size: NA; V gene: TRBV7-9; D gene: TRBD1; CDR3 protein: CASSTGQGTSPLHF; CDR3 DNA: TGTGCCAGCAGCACAGGACAGGGCACTTCACCCCTCCACTTT
J gene: TRBJ2-7; clone size: NA; V gene: TRBV7-2; D gene: TRBD2; CDR3 protein: CASSLGGLAGGLNYEQYF; CDR3 DNA: TGTGCCAGCAGCCTGGGGGGACTAGCGGGAGGGCTAAACTACGAGCAGTACTTC
J gene: TRBJ2-6; clone size: NA; V gene: TRBV6-2/TRBV6-3; D gene: NA; CDR3 protein: CASSSRRDTLSEAF; CDR3 DNA: TGTGCCAGCAGTTCCCGCCGGGACACCCTCTCTGAAGCTTTC
J gene: TRBJ1-1; clone size: few; V gene: TRBV6-5; D gene: NA; CDR3 protein: CASSPKFSYTEAFF; CDR3 DNA: TGTGCCAGCAGCCCAAAATTCAGTTACACTGAAGCTTTCTTT
J gene: TRBJ1-2; clone size: many; V gene: TRBV7-6; D gene: TRBD1; CDR3 protein: CASSPRDRGNYGYTF; CDR3 DNA: TGTGCCAGCAGTCCGAGGGACAGGGGGAACTATGGCTACACCTTC
J gene: TRBJ1-6; clone size: NA; V gene: TRBV10-1; D gene: TRBD1; CDR3 protein: CASSDPGQGNNSPLHF; CDR3 DNA: TGCGCCAGCAGTGACCCGGGACAGGGAAATAATTCACCCCTCCACTTT
J gene: TRBJ2-7; clone size: many; V gene: TRBV5-1; D gene: NA; CDR3 protein: CASSPGDTTYEQYF; CDR3 DNA: TGCGCCAGCAGCCCGGGGGACACAACCTACGAGCAGTACTTC
J gene: TRBJ1-1; clone size: few; V gene: TRBV3-1; D gene: NA; CDR3 protein: CASSQGRGEAFF; CDR3 DNA: TGTGCCAGCAGCCAAGGTCGGGGTGAAGCTTTCTTT
J gene: TRBJ2-1; clone size: NA; V gene: TRBV11-2; D gene: TRBD2; CDR3 protein: CASRVAGGPYNEQFF; CDR3 DNA: TGTGCCAGCAGGGTAGCGGGAGGGCCCTACAATGAGCAGTTCTTC
J gene: TRBJ2-5; clone size: many; V gene: TRBV5-1; D gene: NA; CDR3 protein: CASSLASARGETQYF; CDR3 DNA: TGCGCCAGCAGCTTGGCCTCGGCTAGGGGAGAGACCCAGTACTTC
J gene: TRBJ2-7; clone size: many; V gene: TRBV7-8; D gene: TRBD1; CDR3 protein: CASSFIGQGRSEQYF; CDR3 DNA: TGTGCCAGCAGCTTCATAGGACAGGGTAGGAGCGAGCAGTACTTC
J gene: TRBJ2-5; clone size: NA; V gene: TRBV13; D gene: TRBD2; CDR3 protein: CASSSISPERTSGEYQETQYF; CDR3 DNA: TGTGCCAGCAGCTCAATATCCCCCGAAAGGACTAGCGGGGAGTACCAAGAGACCCAGTACTTC
J gene: TRBJ1-2; clone size: NA; V gene: TRBV15; D gene: TRBD1; CDR3 protein: CATSTPGTETYGYTF; CDR3 DNA: TGTGCCACCAGCACCCCCGGGACAGAAACTTATGGCTACACCTTC
J gene: TRBJ2-7; clone size: many; V gene: TRBV2; D gene: NA; CDR3 protein: CASSETSVSARIF; CDR3 DNA: TGTGCCAGCAGTGAAACGTCAGTCTCCGCGAGGATCTTC
J gene: TRBJ1-4; clone size: many; V gene: TRBV27; D gene: TRBD1; CDR3 protein: CASARQGTNEKLFF; CDR3 DNA: TGTGCCAGTGCACGACAGGGCACTAATGAAAAACTGTTTTTT
J gene: TRBJ1-2; clone size: NA; V gene: TRBV29-1; D gene: NA; CDR3 protein: CSVDKADRGGNYGYTF; CDR3 DNA: TGCAGCGTTGACAAAGCGGACAGAGGCGGAAACTATGGCTACACCTTC
J gene: TRBJ2-2; clone size: NA; V gene: TRBV10-3; D gene: TRBD2; CDR3 protein: CAISQTSGAGELFF; CDR3 DNA: TGTGCCATCAGTCAGACTAGCGGGGCGGGCGAGCTGTTTTTT
J gene: TRBJ1-2; clone size: few; V gene: TRBV6-1; D gene: NA; CDR3 protein: CASSLAGGSRYTF; CDR3 DNA: TGTGCCAGCAGTCTAGCGGGGGGTTCGCGCTACACCTTC